The present TCR beta chain was sequenced within a study of neurological immune-mediated disorders (dated by TCRdb to about 2019). For context, the study as a whole: Peripheral blood TCR-beta repertoires from patients with HTLV-I-associated myelopathy (HAM/TSP), patients with multiple sclerosis, and healthy controls were compared in the study using UMI-based sequencing. The roughly 100 TCR-beta libraries covered PBMC samples along with longitudinal samples, technical triplicates, and paired sorted CD4+ and CD8+ T-cell subsets. Longitudinal HAM/TSP and healthy donors were sampled at 3 time-points each (about 3-40 month intervals). The cohort comprised roughly 70 subjects: around 15 HAM/TSP patients, around 34 multiple sclerosis patients and approximately 20 healthy controls.

Summary of the overall study and its limitations: TCR clonal expansion was greatest in HAM/TSP patients and smallest in MS patients, who ranked below even healthy controls. Expanded clones from different subjects shared no identical CDR3 amino acid sequences, which suggests that TCR-beta repertoires were private in all groups.

Interpreted using the paper, the time point label stands for: longitudinal time-point 3. Blood bank volunteers in Maryland, USA served as the healthy controls. Libraries from unsorted PBMCs were made from 2 million PBMCs kept in RNAlater at -80 degrees C until RNA extraction. Peripheral blood was subjected to Ficoll-Hypaque density gradient centrifugation to isolate PBMCs, which were then cryopreserved in liquid nitrogen. The germline V gene specifies SNHLY as CDR1 and FYNNEI as CDR2. From the cysteine up to the phenylalanine, the CDR3 has a length of 17 residues. Here the CDR3 DNA is all that survives: 51 bases in frame from base 1. Here V drops 5 bases and J drops 7 bases, and the junction holds 12 bases not matched to any gene. In this sample, this clonotype turned up a few times. Its recognized antigen is unknown. Base qualities are missing; no much larger clone stands one base away. cDNA synthesis used template-switch 5'RACE with a primer carrying a 10-nucleotide random unique molecular identifier tagging each TCR transcript. Each sequencing run produced over 160 million TCR-beta sequences covering 15-18 subjects. The RNeasy kit was used to extract total RNA. The KAPA Real-time Library Amplification kit was used to amplify TCR-beta VDJ regions with primers for the TCR constant region and the 5'RACE anchor. Sample indexes and Illumina adaptors were added in a first PCR, and a second PCR then increased library yield. The roughly 650 bp TCR product was size-selected on a 2% E-gel SizeSelection system after Ampure bead purification. Before pooling, libraries had their quality checked on a Bioanalyzer, their concentration measured with Qubit, and their quantity determined with the Kapa Library Quantification kit. Paired-end 2 x 150 bp sequencing of the libraries was performed on an Illumina HiSeq 2500. To increase sequence diversity, about 24-32% phiX was spiked into each library pool. In the original analysis: The quality-filtered reads were processed with the UMI-based MiGEC pipeline, whose error correction step removed more than 80% of the raw TCR sequences. VDJ genes were aligned to IMGT germline references, and clonotypes were defined by unique CDR3 amino acid sequence plus V-J genes. Clonal expansion, Shannon diversity and CDR3 relatedness were evaluated with VDJtools (CalcPairwiseDistances, ClusterSamples), while phylogenetic trees were built in CLCbio workbench. Clones with at least 8 unique UMIs were defined as expanded, with this threshold being based on coefficient-of-variation modelling across technical triplicates. TCRdb redid the processing of the public reads, applying fastp at Q25 and MiXCR, and retained in-frame beta chains. One record per CDR3 amino acid sequence lists the most common genes and DNA. TCRdb assigned the V and J calls; the authors' analysis was not used. A total of tens of thousands of distinct CDR3 sequences appear in this sample, about 14% of them only once. Roughly an eighth of the sample comes from the top ten.

Sequencing input: PBMCs. The chain is assembled from TRBV2 and TRBJ2-1; 12 of the junction bases match TRBD2. This clonotype originated in a man between 25 and 39 years old in good health. At the DNA level, the sequence is TGTGCCAGCAGTCCCACATATCTAGCGGGAGGGGTAAATGAGCAGTTCTTC. The resulting protein is CASSPTYLAGGVNEQFF.